The 19 T cell receptor beta chains below all came from one sample that was sequenced in a study of early stage breast cancer tumors. This table comes from immunoSEQ multiplex PCR, and its TCRdb copy is limited to in-frame clones, with some not included. Altogether about 11,000 clones are present, roughly 69% being singletons, with the ten largest covering 20% to 25%. The sequencing sample was made of breast tumor tissue. These receptors all come from a person aged 35-49 years with breast cancer.

The chain couples TRBV2 to TRBJ2-7; the match to TRBD1 covers 7 bases. V lost 6 bases, J lost 3 bases, and 2 bases stayed unmatched. Germline lookup yields CDR1 SNHLY and CDR2 FYNNEI. There are 12 residues in the CDR3. The CDR3 reads CASSRQGYEQYF. The DNA of the CDR3 is TGTGCCAGCAGCCGACAGGGCTACGAGCAGTACTTC.

V is TRBV11-3 and J is TRBJ2-3, with TRBD1 matching 9 bases. This CDR3 contains 17 residues. V trimming: 1 base; J trimming: 3 bases; junction bases outside the gene matches: 8. Germline CDR1 and CDR2: SGHNT and YENEEA. For the CDR3, the DNA is TGTGCCAGCAGCTTAGGGCCGGACAGGGGAGGAACAGATACGCAGTATTTT. Translated: CASSLGPDRGGTDTQYF.

The chain has TRBV19 and TRBJ2-7; 7 bases line up with TRBD2. V lost 5 bases, J lost 5 bases, and 12 bases stayed unmatched. This CDR3 is built from 15 residues. Germline-derived CDR1 and CDR2 are LNHDA and SQIVND (reference sequence). The CDR3 spells CASSLGFRGRDEQYF. CDR3 DNA sequence: TGTGCCAGTAGTTTGGGGTTTCGCGGGAGAGACGAGCAGTACTTC. Based on the CDR3 plus reference TRBV19 and TRBJ2-7, the full variable domain is DGGITQSPKYLFRKEGQNVTLSCEQNLNHDAMYWYRQDPGQGLRLIYYSQIVNDFQKGDIAEGYSVSREKKESFPLTVTSAQKNPTAFYLCASSLGFRGRDEQYFGPGTRLTVT.

The chain recombines TRBV4-1 with TRBJ2-5; 11 bases line up with TRBD1. Germline V gene data show CDR1 as MGHRA and CDR2 as YSYEKL. The CDR3 has 17 residues. The trim removed 9 bases at V and 5 bases at J, leaving 17 bases unmatched. CDR3: CASTGTGGSGSGETQYF. The CDR3 region has the DNA TGCGCCAGTACAGGGACAGGGGGAAGCGGGAGTGGGGAGACCCAGTACTTC.

This clone is labeled as large. The chain has TRBV4-1 and TRBJ2-7; perhaps TRBD1 as D (5 bases). This CDR3 has 14 residues. The V end was cut by 0 bases, the J end by 6 bases, with 12 bases between. Germline lookup yields CDR1 MGHRA and CDR2 YSYEKL. The CDR3 is CASSQDSLDIEQYF. The DNA of the CDR3 is TGCGCCAGCAGCCAAGATAGTTTGGACATCGAGCAGTACTTC.

The chain couples TRBV6-5 to TRBJ1-4; no firm D call. Germline assignment: CDR1 MNHEY and CDR2 SVGAGI. V lost 0 bases to trimming and J lost 7 bases, with 9 bases between them. The CDR3 has 14 residues. For the CDR3, the DNA is TGTGCCAGCAGTTACTCGATATACGGTGAAAAACTGTTTTTT. Amino acid sequence: CASSYSIYGEKLFF.

The chain recombines TRBV11-3 with TRBJ1-4, with D maybe TRBD1 (6 bases). The CDR3 totals 14 residues. With 3 bases removed from V and 8 bases from J, the gap between germline ends came to 13 bases. Per the germline V gene, CDR1 is SGHNT and CDR2 is YENEEA. As DNA, the CDR3 is TGTGCCAGCAGCTTGACAGGTGGACGGGAAAAACTGTTTTTT. Encoded protein: CASSLTGGREKLFF.

The rearrangement joins TRBV2 to TRBJ1-4, with D possibly being TRBD1 (6 bases). V was trimmed by 11 bases and J by 4 bases, leaving 11 bases between them. CDR1 and CDR2 from the germline V gene are SNHLY and FYNNEI. The CDR3 length is 12 residues. The CDR3 spells CAGQGGNEKLFF. CDR3 nucleotide sequence: TGTGCCGGACAAGGGGGTAATGAAAAACTGTTTTTT.

This clone was observed once. The V call is TRBV30, the J call TRBJ2-7; D unclear. From germline, CDR1 is GTSNPN and CDR2 SVGIG (reference sequence). V gave up 2 bases and J gave up 2 bases, with 10 bases separating them. This CDR3 region has 13 residues. The DNA for the CDR3 is TGTGCCTGGAGTAGGCTCTCCCCCTACGAGCAGTACTTC. The encoded protein is CAWSRLSPYEQYF.

The chain uses TRBV4-2 and TRBJ2-5; 9 positions agree with TRBD2. Germline loops: CDR1 LGHNA, CDR2 YNFKEQ. J lost 2 bases, V lost 0 bases, and 7 bases had no gene match. This CDR3 is built from 17 residues. The CDR3 DNA reads as TGTGCCAGCAGCCAAGATCTGGCGGGAGGGCCACAAGAGACCCAGTACTTC. It codes for CASSQDLAGGPQETQYF.

The chain combines TRBV6-7 with TRBJ2-7, with 11 bases lining up with TRBD2. TRBV6-7 is classed as an ORF, of uncertain function. There are 12 residues in the CDR3. The chain's CDR3 is CHGTSGSNEQYF. DNA of the CDR3: TGTCACGGAACTAGCGGGAGTAACGAGCAGTACTTC.

The CDR3 nucleotides are TGTGCCAGCAGCAACGGCGATCGAACAGCGGCCGGGGAGCTGTTTTTT. Residues: CASSNGDRTAAGELFF. This sequence joins TRBV7-6 and TRBJ2-2, with D possibly matching TRBD2 (5 bases). Trimming left V 5 bases short and J 6 bases short, with 19 bases between. Germline CDR1 reads SGHVS; CDR2 reads FNYEAQ. This CDR3 spans 16 amino acids.

This sequence joins TRBV11-2 and TRBJ2-3; the D is unclear. The CDR3 loop spans 16 amino acids. Per germline, CDR1 SGHAT and CDR2 FQNNGV. V was clipped by 0 bases and J by 6 bases, with 16 bases between them. The CDR3 loop reads CASSLDFVSPLDTQYF. The CDR3, as DNA: TGTGCCAGCAGCTTAGATTTTGTTAGCCCGCTTGATACGCAGTATTTT.

The chain recombines TRBV7-2 with TRBJ2-2; no reliable D call. CDR1 and CDR2 (germline): SGHTA, FQGNSA. This CDR3 has 16 residues. V lost 7 bases and J lost 3, with 18 bases in between. CDR3 DNA: TGTGCCAGCACCCAACGTCGGGCGGCGTACACCGGGGAGCTGTTTTTT. The encoded protein is CASTQRRAAYTGELFF.

The chain combines TRBV5-4 with TRBJ2-2, with 8 positions matching TRBD1. This CDR3 contains 16 residues. Looked up from germline, CDR1 is SGHNT and CDR2 is YYREEE (reference sequence). V was clipped by 3 bases and J by 1 base; unmatched bases: 5. CDR3 amino acids: CASSSPGTGNTGELFF. In DNA form, the CDR3 reads TGTGCCAGCAGCTCCCCCGGGACAGGGAACACCGGGGAGCTGTTTTTT.

The chain joins TRBV19 to TRBJ2-3; D is unresolved. The CDR3 has 15 amino acids. V gave up 5 bases and J gave up 1 base, with 13 bases separating them. Germline-derived CDR1 and CDR2 are LNHDA and SQIVND (reference sequence). In nucleotides, the CDR3 is TGTGCCAGTAGTCCTTCCCGTGATGGCACAGATACGCAGTATTTT. Its protein is CASSPSRDGTDTQYF.

This clone was seen more than once but under ten times. V gene TRBV9 combines with J gene TRBJ1-5; 7 bases line up with TRBD1. Trimming cost V 4 bases and J 8 bases; bases outside gene matches: 12. There are 15 residues in the CDR3. Germline values: CDR1 SGDLS, CDR2 YYNGEE. CDR3 DNA sequence: TGTGCCAGCAGCCCATTGGAGGGGGCAGGCGAGCCCCAGCATTTT. It translates to CASSPLEGAGEPQHF. Full variable domain (missing parts from reference TRBV9 and TRBJ1-5): DSGVTQTPKHLITATGQRVTLRCSPRSGDLSVYWYQQSLDQGLQFLIQYYNGEERAKGNILERFSAQQFPDLHSELNLSSLELGDSALYFCASSPLEGAGEPQHFGDGTRLSIL.

This clone was seen a handful of times. The gene calls are TRBV5-1 and TRBJ1-1; no definite D call. Germline V gene sequence: CDR1 SGHRS, CDR2 YFSETQ. This CDR3 spans 13 amino acids. The ends were cut back, 3 bases at V and 0 bases at J, with 6 bases in the middle. CDR3 nucleotides: TGCGCCAGCAGCTCCAGAGTGAACACTGAAGCTTTCTTT. Translating it yields CASSSRVNTEAFF.

This clone was counted a few times. J is TRBJ1-4 and V is TRBV6-5; TRBD1 agrees at 9 bases. Germline CDR1 and CDR2: MNHEY and SVGAGI. The CDR3 totals 15 residues. V was pared by 6 bases and J by 7 bases, with 9 bases of the junction left unmatched. The CDR3 DNA reads TGTGCCAGCAGCCGAAACAGGGGGCGCGGTGAAAAACTGTTTTTT. Residues: CASSRNRGRGEKLFF.